This is a list of T cell receptor beta chains from one sample in a study of CD8 T cells in ankylosing spondylitis. Each CDR3 protein is one row after TCRdb ran MiXCR on the 5' RACE reads. The sample has some 220,000 distinct CDR3 sequences; approximately 8% are singletons. The material sequenced was blood, either unsorted or a sorted T cell fraction (not recorded which). The receptors were sampled from a female donor with ankylosing spondylitis or in good health (not recorded which). Both conserved end residues are part of each CDR3. A D gene is named only where the DNA matches it firmly. The listing skips clone size in some rows; elsewhere it reads once, few, many or a size class.

v_gene	j_gene	abundance	d_gene	CDR3nt	CDR3aa
TRBV28	TRBJ2-1	many	TRBD1	TGTGCCAGCAGTCAAACCGGGACAGGGAATAGGGGTGAGCAGTTCTTC	CASSQTGTGNRGEQFF
TRBV20-1	TRBJ2-3	many	TRBD2	TGCAGTGCCACTAGCGGAGAGGGCACAGATACGCAGTATTTT	CSATSGEGTDTQYF
TRBV3-1	TRBJ2-1	many	TRBD2	TGTGCCAGCAGGATCCCTAGCGGGGGTCAGTTCTTC	CASRIPSGGQFF
TRBV3-1	TRBJ2-2	NA	NA	TGTGCCAGCAGCCAAGGGGGGGCTGACACCGGGGAGCTGCTTTTT	CASSQGGADTGELLF
TRBV5-1	TRBJ2-1	few	TRBD1	TGCGCCAGCAGCTTGACAGGGGGCAATGAGCAGTTCTTC	CASSLTGGNEQFF
TRBV10-3	TRBJ2-5	NA	TRBD2	TGTGCCATCAGTCGGGGGGTGCTAGCGGGAACGGAGACCCAGTACTTC	CAISRGVLAGTETQYF
TRBV20-1	TRBJ2-1	many	NA	TGCAGTGCCATTCTAGGGTATGAGCAGTTCTTC	CSAILGYEQFF
TRBV15	TRBJ2-1	NA	NA	TGTGCGGTCTTGGGGGACAATGAGCAGTTCTTC	CAVLGDNEQFF
TRBV5-1	TRBJ2-1	few	TRBD1	TGCGCCAGCAGCTTGAAGGACAGGGTATACAATGAGCAGTTCTTC	CASSLKDRVYNEQFF
TRBV5-1	TRBJ2-1	many	TRBD2	TGCGCCAGCAGCCCGACTAGCGGAGGCTACAATGAGCAGTTCTTC	CASSPTSGGYNEQFF
TRBV24-1	TRBJ2-2	few	TRBD2	TGTGCCACCAGTGATTTGGAATTAACAGCGGGGCCCGCGAGCACCGGGGAGCTGTTTTTT	CATSDLELTAGPASTGELFF
TRBV20-1	TRBJ2-1	many	NA	TGCAGTGCCTACCCCTACAATGAGCAGTTCTTC	CSAYPYNEQFF
TRBV5-1	TRBJ2-2	many	TRBD1	TGCGCCAGCAGCTCCTTGGACAGGGGTTCCGGGGAGCTGTTTTTT	CASSSLDRGSGELFF
TRBV5-4	TRBJ2-3	few	NA	TGTGCCAGCAGCCGGCCCCCTGGCGCAGATACGCAGTATTTT	CASSRPPGADTQYF
TRBV12-3/TRBV12-4	TRBJ2-5	many	NA	TGTGCCAGCAGAAAAGACCAAGAGACCCAGTACTTC	CASRKDQETQYF
TRBV3-1	TRBJ2-3	many	NA	TGTGCCAGCCGGGCCCTCACAGATACGCAGTATTTT	CASRALTDTQYF